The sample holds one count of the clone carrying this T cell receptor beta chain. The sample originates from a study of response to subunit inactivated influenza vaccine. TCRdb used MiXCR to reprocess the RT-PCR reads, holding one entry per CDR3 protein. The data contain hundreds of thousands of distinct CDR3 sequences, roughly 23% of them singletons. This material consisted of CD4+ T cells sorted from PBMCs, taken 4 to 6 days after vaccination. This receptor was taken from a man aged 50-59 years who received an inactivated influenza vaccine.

The CDR3 bases are TGTGCCAGCAGTTCTAGCGGGAGGGCTAAGGGGGACTACGAGCAGTACTTC. It specifies CASSSSGRAKGDYEQYF. This rearrangement joins TRBV28 to TRBJ2-7; TRBD2 matches 12 bases. This CDR3 is built from 17 residues. Germline V gives CDR1 MDHEN, CDR2 SYDVKM. The J segment lost 3 bases and the V segment lost 4 bases, leaving 10 bases of the junction unmatched.